Sequencing of this T cell receptor (beta chain) was carried out in a study of blood T cells in healthy people across ages. The CDR3 runs 16 residues. Germline CDR1 reads SNHLY; CDR2 reads FYNNEI. Using a J-beta primer mix together with a sample-barcoded 5' primer, a second PCR was run for roughly 6 to 12 cycles. TCRdb reprocessed the 5' RACE reads via MiXCR and lists one record per CDR3 protein. The table records around 1,100,000 distinct CDR3 sequences, 30% to 40% of them present only once. The sample consisted of blood. The gene calls are TRBV2 and TRBJ2-1; 8 bases align to TRBD1. The DNA end lines up better with TRBJ2-7; the J call may be wrong. The clonotype originates from a man aged 18 to 35 in good health. CDR3 residues: CASTSTQGDVYNEQYF. CDR3 coding DNA: TGTGCCAGCACCAGTACACAGGGGGACGTCTACAATGAGCAGTACTTC.